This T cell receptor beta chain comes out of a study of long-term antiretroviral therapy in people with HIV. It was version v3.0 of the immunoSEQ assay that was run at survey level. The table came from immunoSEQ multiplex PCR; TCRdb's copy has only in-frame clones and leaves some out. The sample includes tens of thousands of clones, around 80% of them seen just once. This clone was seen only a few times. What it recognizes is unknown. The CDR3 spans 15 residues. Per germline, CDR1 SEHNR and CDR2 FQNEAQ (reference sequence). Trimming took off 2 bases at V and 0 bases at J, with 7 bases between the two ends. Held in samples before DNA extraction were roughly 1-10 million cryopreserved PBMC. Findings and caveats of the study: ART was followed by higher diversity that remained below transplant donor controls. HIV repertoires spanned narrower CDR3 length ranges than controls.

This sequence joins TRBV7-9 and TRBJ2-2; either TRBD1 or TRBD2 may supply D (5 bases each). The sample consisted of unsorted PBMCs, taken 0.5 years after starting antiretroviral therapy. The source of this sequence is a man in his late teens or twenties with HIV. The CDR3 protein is CASSLRDANTGELFF. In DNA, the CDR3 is TGTGCCAGCAGCTTACGGGACGCGAACACCGGGGAGCTGTTTTTT.